The 9 T cell receptor beta chains listed next were all sequenced from one sample in a study of blood T cell repertoires in COVID-19. Clones were sequenced by immunoSEQ multiplex PCR, and TCRdb holds only the in-frame ones, with some missing. Of roughly 260,000 clones in the sample, about 87% were seen once. Sequenced material: peripheral blood. Every receptor here comes from a man aged 55 to 70 who had recovered from COVID-19.

V usage is TRBV6-4 and J usage is TRBJ2-1, with 7 bases that match TRBD1. The CDR3 sequence is 13 residues long. J was trimmed by 8 bases and V by 6 bases; bases with no gene match: 7. Germline CDR1 reads MRHNA; CDR2 reads SNTAGT. This CDR3 reads CASRGQQLDEQFF. CDR3 coding DNA: TGTGCCAGCAGGGGACAGCAGTTAGATGAGCAGTTCTTC.

The chain uses TRBV19 and TRBJ1-5; the D gene is possibly TRBD1 (6 bases). Trimming stripped 5 bases from V and 3 bases from J, with 23 bases between. The CDR3 sequence is 18 residues long. Germline V gene data show CDR1 as LNHDA and CDR2 as SQIVND (reference sequence). The CDR3, as DNA: TGTGCCAGTAGTCGACCCCTAGGGGGGGTCAGGGACAATCAGCCCCAGCATTTT. This sequence encodes CASSRPLGGVRDNQPQHF.

The chain links TRBV6-2 or TRBV6-3 to TRBJ1-5; 7 bases align to TRBD1. V was clipped by 6 bases and J by 4 bases; unmatched bases: 6. This CDR3 contains 14 residues. Germline V gene lookup returns CDR1 MNHEY and CDR2 SVGEGT. The CDR3 bases are TGTGCCAGCAGCGGACAGGTTTATAATCAGCCCCAGCATTTT. Protein sequence: CASSGQVYNQPQHF.

The chain recombines TRBV19 with TRBJ1-5; D might be TRBD1 (6 bases). Trimming shortened V by 3 bases and J by 4 bases, and 16 bases separated the two germline ends. The V gene's germline CDR1 is LNHDA and CDR2 SQIVND (reference sequence). The CDR3 length is 16 residues. The CDR3 sequence: CASSMGTLGVNQPQHF. The CDR3 bases are TGTGCCAGTAGTATGGGGACACTGGGGGTTAATCAGCCCCAGCATTTT. The full variable domain, completed using reference TRBV19 and TRBJ1-5, is DGGITQSPKYLFRKEGQNVTLSCEQNLNHDAMYWYRQDPGQGLRLIYYSQIVNDFQKGDIAEGYSVSREKKESFPLTVTSAQKNPTAFYLCASSMGTLGVNQPQHFGDGTRLSIL.

The rearrangement links TRBV24-1 to TRBJ2-1, with 13 bases that match TRBD2. Germline V CDR1 and CDR2: KGHDR, SFDVKD. The CDR3 is made up of 15 amino acids. With V trimmed by 7 bases and J by 7 bases, 6 bases remained unmatched. CDR3 in DNA: TGTGCCACCAGCCCCGGGACTAGCGGGGCTAATGAGCAGTTCTTC. Encoded protein: CATSPGTSGANEQFF.

This chain connects TRBV6-5 to TRBJ2-7; 10 bases are shared with TRBD1. Per the germline V gene, CDR1 is MNHEY and CDR2 is SVGAGI. The V and J ends lost 5 bases and 0 bases, in that order; junction bases with no gene match: 4. This CDR3 spans 15 amino acids. The CDR3 loop is CASSPGQGSSYEQYF. The CDR3 coding sequence is TGTGCCAGCAGTCCGGGACAGGGGAGCTCCTACGAGCAGTACTTC.

V and J are TRBV7-3 and TRBJ2-3; 8 nucleotides align to TRBD2. Per the germline V gene, CDR1 is SGHTA and CDR2 is FQGTGA. This CDR3 spans 14 amino acids. Trimming took 0 bases from V and 10 from J; bases not matched to a gene: 6. Here the CDR3 DNA reads TGTGCCAGCAGCTTAACGACCGGGACTAGGCCGCAGTATTTT. The encoded protein is CASSLTTGTRPQYF. The full variable domain, its missing parts supplied by reference TRBV7-3 and TRBJ2-3, is GAGVSQTPSNKVTEKGKYVELRCDPISGHTALYWYRQSLGQGPEFLIYFQGTGAADDSGLPNDRFFAVRPEGSVSTLKIQRTERGDSAVYLCASSLTTGTRPQYFGPGTRLTVL.

V and J are TRBV14 and TRBJ1-1; possible D gene TRBD1, 6 bases. Germline assignment: CDR1 SGHDN and CDR2 FVKESK. Trimming took off 4 bases at V and 1 base at J, with 13 bases between the two ends. The CDR3 is 15 residues long. As DNA, the CDR3 is TGTGCCAGCAGCCGAGGGGGAGGGAGGAACACTGAAGCTTTCTTT. Protein: CASSRGGGRNTEAFF.

This clone was detected only a few times. This chain joins TRBV6-2 or TRBV6-3 and TRBJ2-1; D is perhaps TRBD2 (5 bases). V lost 2 bases and J lost 4, with 9 bases in between. This CDR3 region has 14 residues. The V gene's germline CDR1 is MNHEY and CDR2 SVGEGT. The CDR3 loop is CASSYGLEYNEQFF. The CDR3 DNA follows: TGTGCCAGCAGTTACGGACTGGAATACAATGAGCAGTTCTTC.